The 32 T cell receptor beta chains in this list originate from one sample, sequenced in a study of control samples from healthy donors and cancer patients. Only in-frame clones appear in the TCRdb table, and some are missing; sequencing was by immunoSEQ multiplex PCR. The data hold 150,000 to 200,000 clones, with 90% observed a single time. Specimen: blood. These receptor sequences come from a woman between 50 and 59 years old in good health.

The J gene is TRBJ2-1, the V gene TRBV29-1; TRBD2 agrees at 9 bases. From germline, CDR1 is SQVTM and CDR2 ANQGSEA. With V trimmed by 2 bases and J by 3 bases, 8 bases remained unmatched. The CDR3 covers 16 residues. Here the CDR3 DNA reads TGCAGCGTTGAATGGGTAGCGGGGGCCGGCTACAATGAGCAGTTCTTC. Translating gives CSVEWVAGAGYNEQFF.

This clone was found a few times. The chain uses TRBV5-4 and TRBJ2-7, with D unclear. The germline CDR1 and CDR2 sequences are SGHNT and YYREEE (reference sequence). This CDR3 region has 13 residues. Trimming stripped 2 bases from V and 5 bases from J, with 11 bases between. The DNA for the CDR3 is TGTGCCAGCAGCTTTGGGGATAAGGACGAGCAGTACTTC. It yields the protein CASSFGDKDEQYF.

This chain connects TRBV19 to TRBJ2-7, with a weak D call TRBD1 (6 bases). The V end lost 5 bases, the J end lost 4 bases, and 9 bases lay between the germline ends. Germline-derived CDR1 and CDR2 are LNHDA and SQIVND (reference sequence). This CDR3 region has 12 residues. The CDR3 nucleotides are TGTGCCAGTAGTGTCAGGGGATACGAGCAGTACTTC. Protein product: CASSVRGYEQYF.

This chain uses TRBV9 with TRBJ2-7, with D perhaps TRBD1 (6 bases). V lost 2 bases and J lost 1, with 13 bases in between. CDR3 length: 15 amino acids. Per germline, CDR1 SGDLS and CDR2 YYNGEE. The CDR3 DNA is TGTGCCAGCAGCGTTGGACAGAGCATATCCTACGAGCAGTACTTC. It yields the protein CASSVGQSISYEQYF.

The V gene is TRBV5-1, the J gene TRBJ2-2; the D gene could be TRBD1 or TRBD2 (5 bases each). Germline V gene sequence: CDR1 SGHRS, CDR2 YFSETQ. This CDR3 spans 15 amino acids. The ends were cut back, 0 bases at V and 7 bases at J, with 13 bases in the middle. This CDR3 is CASSLEGRGDGELFF. CDR3 sequence (DNA): TGCGCCAGCAGCTTGGAGGGAAGGGGAGACGGGGAGCTGTTTTTT.

The chain recombines TRBV10-3 with TRBJ2-5; D is uncertain. From germline, CDR1 is ENHRY and CDR2 SYGVKD. The CDR3 extends over 15 amino acids. The V end was cut by 2 bases, the J end by 1 base, with 11 bases between. The CDR3 sequence is CAISERSGVQETQYF. In DNA form, the CDR3 reads TGTGCCATCAGTGAGAGGTCGGGCGTCCAAGAGACCCAGTACTTC.

The chain has TRBV7-8 and TRBJ1-4; perhaps TRBD1 as D (6 bases). Germline V gene sequence: CDR1 SGHVS, CDR2 FQNEAQ. There are 14 residues in the CDR3. V was clipped by 5 bases and J by 5 bases, with 12 bases between them. The DNA of the CDR3 is TGTGCCAGCAGCATTGGCCAGGGGAATGAAAAACTGTTTTTT. Amino acid sequence: CASSIGQGNEKLFF.

V gene TRBV27 combines with J gene TRBJ2-1; 8 positions agree with TRBD2. Germline CDR1 is MNHEY and CDR2 is SMNVEV (reference sequence). With V trimmed by 3 bases and J by 9 bases, 1 base remained unmatched. The CDR3 consists of 12 residues. The CDR3: CASSFGGGEQFF. CDR3 in DNA: TGTGCCAGCAGTTTCGGGGGGGGTGAGCAGTTCTTC.

The V and J genes are TRBV19 and TRBJ1-5; TRBD1 might be the D (5 bases). The CDR3 is 14 residues long. Germline CDR1 LNHDA, CDR2 SQIVND (reference sequence). The germline V and J ends were trimmed by 4 bases and 7 bases, with 14 bases remaining between them. The CDR3 loop is CASSTSWGPQPQHF. CDR3 coding DNA: TGTGCCAGTAGTACGAGTTGGGGCCCGCAGCCCCAGCATTTT. Together with reference TRBV19 and TRBJ1-5, the CDR3 gives the full variable domain: DGGITQSPKYLFRKEGQNVTLSCEQNLNHDAMYWYRQDPGQGLRLIYYSQIVNDFQKGDIAEGYSVSREKKESFPLTVTSAQKNPTAFYLCASSTSWGPQPQHFGDGTRLSIL.

CDR3 protein: CSVVRDYNEQFF. The DNA of the CDR3 is TGCAGTGTGGTGCGGGATTACAATGAGCAGTTCTTC. The V gene is TRBV29-1, the J gene TRBJ2-1, with D possibly TRBD2 on 6 matching bases. The CDR3 consists of 12 residues. Germline CDR1 SQVTM, CDR2 ANQGSEA.

The chain is built from TRBV20-1 and TRBJ1-5, with a possible D match to TRBD1 (5 bases). The V end was cut by 3 bases, the J end by 5 bases, with 20 bases between. The V gene's germline CDR1 is DFQATT and CDR2 SNEGSKA (reference sequence). There are 16 residues in the CDR3. The CDR3 sequence: CSASIQGFPLDQPQHF. DNA for the CDR3: TGCAGTGCTAGTATCCAGGGCTTCCCTCTCGATCAGCCCCAGCATTTT.

This clone has a single count. The chain uses TRBV2 and TRBJ1-1; maybe TRBD1 (6 bases). V shed 5 bases and J shed 0 bases, with 16 bases lying between them. Germline values: CDR1 SNHLY, CDR2 FYNNEI. This CDR3 has 16 residues. The CDR3 DNA sequence: TGTGCCAGCAGTTTCTCTCAGGGGCGCCTGAACACTGAAGCTTTCTTT. Translation gives CASSFSQGRLNTEAFF.

The chain employs TRBV5-4 and TRBJ1-1; possibly TRBD1 for D (6 bases). The CDR3 runs 16 residues. With 4 bases removed from V and 1 base from J, the gap between germline ends came to 17 bases. Germline loops: CDR1 SGHNT, CDR2 YYREEE (reference sequence). The CDR3 DNA sequence: TGTGCCAGCAGCGCAACCTTGGGCAGGGGGAACACTGAAGCTTTCTTT. This codes for CASSATLGRGNTEAFF.

J is TRBJ1-1 and V is TRBV9, with a weak D call TRBD1 (5 bases). The CDR3 runs 16 residues. Germline V gives CDR1 SGDLS, CDR2 YYNGEE. Trimming stripped 3 bases from V and 5 bases from J, with 20 bases between. The CDR3 reads CASSAGVFSRVTEAFF. Written as DNA, the CDR3 is TGTGCCAGCAGCGCGGGGGTTTTCAGTCGGGTGACTGAAGCTTTCTTT.

The chain employs TRBV12-3 or TRBV12-4 and TRBJ2-5; tentatively, D is TRBD1 (5 bases). CDR3 length equals 13 residues. The V gene lost 1 base and the J gene lost 9 bases, with 12 bases spanning the gap. The CDR3 reads CASSLDQGRSQYF. The CDR3, as DNA: TGTGCCAGCAGTTTAGATCAGGGTCGGTCCCAGTACTTC.

The chain links TRBV28 to TRBJ1-1, with D possibly being TRBD1 (6 bases). V was clipped by 2 bases and J by 10 bases, with 17 bases between them. This CDR3 is built from 14 residues. Germline V gene sequence: CDR1 MDHEN, CDR2 SYDVKM. The CDR3 is CASSLRGGTLGAFF. CDR3 coding DNA: TGTGCCAGCAGTTTACGAGGGGGAACGCTGGGAGCTTTCTTT.

V usage is TRBV9 and J usage is TRBJ1-4, with D maybe TRBD1 (5 bases). V lost 2 bases, J lost 0 bases, and 8 bases lay in between. Germline-derived CDR1 and CDR2 are SGDLS and YYNGEE. The CDR3 runs to 15 residues. The chain's CDR3 is CASSVRGTTNEKLFF. The CDR3 region has the DNA TGTGCCAGCAGCGTCCGGGGCACAACTAATGAAAAACTGTTTTTT.

As regards this clone: One junction end does not reproduce the germline sequence, and a read error may be involved. This chain joins TRBV7-7 and TRBJ2-3; no reliable D call. In germline, CDR1 is SSHAT, CDR2 FNYEAQ (reference sequence). CDR3 length: 15 amino acids. DNA of the CDR3: TGTGCTAGCAGCTTAGACGCTGGCGAGTCAGATACGCAGTATTTT. Translating gives CASSLDAGESDTQYF.

This chain connects TRBV29-1 to TRBJ1-1, with D perhaps matching TRBD1 (5 bases). This CDR3 region has 13 residues. The V and J ends lost 2 bases and 6 bases respectively, with 13 bases between them. Germline CDR1 reads SQVTM; CDR2 reads ANQGSEA. In DNA form, the CDR3 reads TGCAGCGTTGAACGGAGGGGCTACCCTGAAGCTTTCTTT. Translation: CSVERRGYPEAFF.

The chain recombines TRBV29-1 with TRBJ2-7; D call uncertain. Germline-derived CDR1 and CDR2 are SQVTM and ANQGSEA. The CDR3 is made up of 13 amino acids. The V end lost 3 bases, the J end lost 2 bases, and 11 bases lay between the germline ends. CDR3 protein: CSVDGRHPYEQYF. CDR3 nucleotide sequence: TGCAGCGTTGATGGGCGGCACCCCTACGAGCAGTACTTC.

The chain is built from TRBV5-1 and TRBJ1-6; the D is unclear. The ends were cut back, 4 bases at V and 8 bases at J, with 13 bases in the middle. The CDR3 is made up of 14 amino acids. Per the germline V gene, CDR1 is SGHRS and CDR2 is YFSETQ. The CDR3 region has the DNA TGCGCCAGCAGCCCGGACCAGCGTGATTCACCCCTCCACTTT. It translates to CASSPDQRDSPLHF.

The chain couples TRBV11-3 to TRBJ2-5; perhaps D is TRBD1 or TRBD2 (5 bases each). The CDR3 spans 12 residues. V lost 2 bases to trimming and J lost 6 bases, with 7 bases between them. CDR1 is SGHNT and CDR2 is YENEEA in the germline V gene. CDR3 in amino acids: CASSLTGQTQYF. The DNA for the CDR3 is TGTGCCAGCAGCTTAACGGGACAGACCCAGTACTTC.

This chain links TRBV27 with TRBJ1-2; D is unresolved. V was clipped by 5 bases and J by 3 bases, with 10 bases between them. The V gene's germline CDR1 is MNHEY and CDR2 SMNVEV (reference sequence). The CDR3 has 13 residues. DNA of the CDR3: TGTGCCAGCAGTCTAACGGGATACTATGGCTACACCTTC. It is translated as CASSLTGYYGYTF.

The rearrangement links TRBV7-9 to TRBJ1-6, with D unclear. This CDR3 has 13 amino acids. Trimming stripped 2 bases from V and 7 bases from J, with 6 bases between. CDR1 and CDR2 (germline): SEHNR, FQNEAQ (reference sequence). This chain's CDR3 is CASSLSANSPLHF. CDR3 in DNA: TGTGCCAGCAGCTTATCCGCCAATTCACCCCTCCACTTT.

The chain employs TRBV2 and TRBJ1-1; 7 bases map to TRBD1. Germline V lookup: CDR1 SNHLY, CDR2 FYNNEI. V was pared by 4 bases and J by 0 bases, with 5 bases of the junction left unmatched. This CDR3 is 15 amino acids long. Written as DNA, the CDR3 is TGTGCCAGCAGTGTCAGGGGGTTAGTGAACACTGAAGCTTTCTTT. Translated: CASSVRGLVNTEAFF.

J is TRBJ2-7 and V is TRBV4-3; 7 bases agree with TRBD1. J gave up 6 bases and V 0 bases, and 5 bases lay outside the gene matches. The length of the CDR3 is 14 residues. CDR1 LGHNA and CDR2 YSLEER come from the germline V gene. DNA of the CDR3: TGCGCCAGCAGCCAAGATACAGGGGTAGGCGAGCAGTACTTC. This sequence encodes CASSQDTGVGEQYF.

The chain employs TRBV4-3 and TRBJ2-2, with D perhaps TRBD1 (6 bases). The CDR3 is made up of 17 amino acids. Trimming took off 0 bases at V and 7 bases at J, with 18 bases between the two ends. The germline V gene encodes CDR1 LGHNA and CDR2 YSLEER. Here the CDR3 reads CASSQDPTGVAFGELFF. CDR3 bases: TGCGCCAGCAGCCAAGACCCGACAGGTGTGGCATTCGGGGAGCTGTTTTTT.

V usage is TRBV4-3 and J usage is TRBJ1-6; tentatively, D is TRBD1 (5 bases). Germline lookup yields CDR1 LGHNA and CDR2 YSLEER. CDR3 length: 15 amino acids. Trimming pared 0 bases from V and 13 bases from J, leaving 16 bases between. CDR3 sequence reads: CASSQEITGLSPLHF. In nucleotides, the CDR3 is TGCGCCAGCAGCCAAGAAATAACAGGTTTATCGCCCCTCCACTTT.

The CDR3 DNA follows: TGTGCCAGCAGTTTCTACCAGTCCCCGCGGTGGGAGCAGTTCTTC. Translated, it gives CASSFYQSPRWEQFF. The chain links TRBV28 to TRBJ2-1, with D unresolved. The V end was cut by 3 bases, the J end by 10 bases, with 19 bases between. The CDR3 runs to 15 residues. Germline V gene lookup returns CDR1 MDHEN and CDR2 SYDVKM. Variable domain in full (rest from reference TRBV28 and TRBJ2-1): DVKVTQSSRYLVKRTGEKVFLECVQDMDHENMFWYRQDPGLGLRLIYFSYDVKMKEKGDIPEGYSVSREKKERFSLILESASTNQTSMYLCASSFYQSPRWEQFFGPGTRLTVL.

As for this clone: This specimen includes other DNA sequences encoding the same CDR3. The genes are TRBV9 and TRBJ2-6, with a possible D match to TRBD1 (6 bases). The germline V gene has CDR1 SGDLS and CDR2 YYNGEE. V was clipped by 9 bases and J by 4 bases, with 8 bases between them. The CDR3 totals 12 residues. The CDR3 sequence: CATQGGANVLTF. The DNA of the CDR3 is TGTGCCACGCAGGGGGGGGCCAACGTCCTGACTTTC.

The chain couples TRBV9 to TRBJ1-1, with TRBD1 matching 7 bases. The ends lost 2 bases at V and 7 bases at J; junction bases unmatched: 5. This CDR3 has 13 amino acids. CDR1 and CDR2 from the germline V gene are SGDLS and YYNGEE. The CDR3 is CASSVGTENEAFF. CDR3 DNA: TGTGCCAGCAGCGTTGGGACAGAAAATGAAGCTTTCTTT. The complete variable domain, with remaining parts taken from reference TRBV9 and TRBJ1-1, reads DSGVTQTPKHLITATGQRVTLRCSPRSGDLSVYWYQQSLDQGLQFLIQYYNGEERAKGNILERFSAQQFPDLHSELNLSSLELGDSALYFCASSVGTENEAFFGQGTRLTVV.

The V call is TRBV6-5, the J call TRBJ2-2; D call uncertain. The CDR3 has 14 amino acids. Deletions cut 0 bases from V and 4 bases from J, with 6 bases between. Germline CDR1 reads MNHEY; CDR2 reads SVGAGI. CDR3 in amino acids: CASSYSVLTGELFF. Here the CDR3 DNA reads TGTGCCAGCAGTTACTCGGTTCTCACCGGGGAGCTGTTTTTT.